The rows below give T cell receptor beta chains drawn from one sample of a study of PD-1 blockade in classical Hodgkin lymphoma. Measured with immunoSEQ multiplex PCR; TCRdb has only the in-frame clones, and not every one. The sample shows tens of thousands of clones, around 80% of them seen only once. Here the sequenced sample was peripheral blood mononuclear cells (PBMCs), taken before the fourth cycle of nivolumab. The receptors were sampled from a human donor with classical Hodgkin lymphoma. Both conserved end residues are part of each CDR3. The D gene is left open where the match is weak. Size values are once, few and many counts, or a class for expanded clones, and some rows have none.

TRBJ2-3,17,TRBD1,TRBV5-1,-,CASSRTGTGLTTDTQYF,TGCGCCAGCAGCCGAACCGGGACAGGGTTAACCACAGATACGCAGTATTTT
TRBJ1-4,14,-,TRBV7-9,-,CASSIQGLYEKLFF,TGTGCCAGCAGCATACAGGGTCTTTACGAAAAACTGTTTTTT
TRBJ2-1,16,-,TRBV7-6,once,CASSLDRSVSYNEQFF,TGTGCCAGCAGCTTAGATCGGTCGGTCTCCTACAATGAGCAGTTCTTC
TRBJ2-2,13,-,TRBV6-5,few,CASSLWGTGELFF,TGTGCCAGCAGTCTTTGGGGCACCGGGGAGCTGTTTTTT
TRBJ1-5,17,-,TRBV23-1,-,CASSQSAGVEGNQPQHF,TGCGCCAGCAGTCAATCTGCAGGGGTGGAAGGCAATCAGCCCCAGCATTTT
TRBJ2-5,12,-,TRBV6-6,-,CASSSRVETQYF,TGTGCCAGCAGTTCGCGGGTAGAGACCCAGTACTTC
TRBJ2-4,15,-,TRBV9,once,CASSVGPGDENIQYF,TGTGCCAGCAGCGTAGGGCCAGGGGACGAAAACATTCAGTACTTC
TRBJ2-6,17,-,TRBV7-2,once,CASSGQGLVSGANVLTF,TGTGCCAGCAGCGGACAGGGACTAGTCTCTGGGGCCAACGTCCTGACTTTC
TRBJ2-5,17,-,TRBV9,-,CASSSKDEATRRKTQYF,TGTGCCAGCAGCTCCAAAGATGAAGCGACCCGTCGGAAGACCCAGTACTTC
TRBJ1-1,14,-,TRBV29-1,-,CSVGDAGAPGGAFF,TGCAGCGTTGGTGATGCAGGGGCGCCTGGGGGGGCTTTCTTT
TRBJ2-3,15,TRBD1,TRBV5-1,-,CASRDRDSLTDTQYF,TGCGCCAGCAGGGACCGGGACAGCCTCACAGATACGCAGTATTTT
TRBJ1-1,11,-,TRBV7-8,-,CASSFDTEAFF,TGTGCCAGCAGCTTCGATACTGAAGCTTTCTTT
TRBJ1-2,13,TRBD1,TRBV2,-,CASARQGAAGYTF,TGTGCCAGCGCTAGGCAGGGGGCGGCTGGCTACACCTTC
TRBJ1-2,15,TRBD1,TRBV6-5,-,CASRNHRDSIYGYTF,TGTGCCAGCAGAAACCACCGGGACAGCATCTATGGCTACACCTTC
TRBJ2-1,13,-,TRBV6-5,once,CASSYSQYNEQFF,TGTGCCAGCAGTTACTCACAGTACAATGAGCAGTTCTTC
TRBJ2-7,12,-,TRBV5-8,few,CASSLEHYEQYF,TGTGCCAGCAGCTTGGAGCACTACGAGCAGTACTTC
TRBJ1-1,14,-,TRBV18,-,CASSPDTMNTEAFF,TGTGCCAGCTCCCCCGACACCATGAACACTGAAGCTTTCTTT
TRBJ2-1,13,-,TRBV18,-,CASSPQPEYEQFF,TGTGCCAGCTCACCACAGCCAGAATATGAGCAGTTCTTC
TRBJ2-5,16,-,TRBV5-1,-,CASSGVGLAGGETQYF,TGCGCCAGCAGCGGAGTGGGACTGGCAGGAGGAGAGACCCAGTACTTC
TRBJ2-7,15,TRBD1,TRBV15,-,CATSRDTAGGYEQYF,TGTGCCACCAGCAGAGATACGGCAGGGGGTTACGAGCAGTACTTC
TRBJ2-3,14,TRBD2,TRBV6-5,-,CASSPPGGSDTQYF,TGTGCCAGCAGTCCCCCGGGGGGTTCAGATACGCAGTATTTT
TRBJ1-4,15,-,TRBV25-1,few,CASSEYVGASEKLFF,TGTGCCAGCAGTGAATATGTGGGGGCCAGTGAAAAACTGTTTTTT
TRBJ1-1,13,-,TRBV2,-,CASRGEVGTEAFF,TGTGCCAGCAGGGGGGAGGTGGGGACTGAAGCTTTCTTT
TRBJ1-1,13,TRBD1,TRBV6-5,-,CASRLQGATEAFF,TGTGCCAGCCGACTCCAGGGGGCGACTGAAGCTTTCTTT
TRBJ2-7,12,-,TRBV11-2,-,CASSLLGYEQYF,TGTGCCAGCAGCTTACTGGGCTACGAGCAGTACTTC
TRBJ1-2,15,-,TRBV13,few,CASSLGEGMNYGYTF,TGTGCCAGCAGCCTAGGCGAGGGGATGAACTATGGCTACACCTTC
TRBJ2-5,17,-,TRBV27,-,CASSLSPRDGAQETQYF,TGTGCCAGCAGTTTATCGCCCCGGGACGGAGCACAAGAGACCCAGTACTTC
TRBJ2-7,15,-,TRBV10-3,-,CAISVRGTGEGEQYF,TGTGCCATCAGTGTTAGGGGGACTGGGGAAGGTGAGCAGTACTTC
TRBJ1-1,13,-,TRBV7-9,-,CASSPFQGTEAFF,TGTGCCAGCAGCCCGTTCCAAGGGACTGAAGCTTTCTTT
TRBJ2-5,14,-,TRBV7-2,-,CASSLGGPQETQYF,TGTGCCAGCAGCTTAGGCGGACCCCAAGAGACCCAGTACTTC
TRBJ2-3,13,TRBD2,TRBV29-1,-,CSVGTRYTDTQYF,TGCAGCGTGGGGACTAGGTACACAGATACGCAGTATTTT
TRBJ1-1,17,-,TRBV7-2,once,CASSLSKLTLMNTEAFF,TGTGCCAGCAGCTTATCGAAGTTGACACTCATGAACACTGAAGCTTTCTTT
TRBJ2-1,15,TRBD1,TRBV6-6,-,CASSKGQGLLNEQFF,TGTGCCAGCAGTAAGGGACAGGGTCTCCTAAATGAGCAGTTCTTC
TRBJ2-5,15,-,TRBV5-8,-,CASSYSGTLSGTQYF,TGTGCCAGCAGCTATTCCGGGACACTTAGCGGGACCCAGTACTTC
TRBJ2-1,13,-,TRBV28,-,CASSGIRDNEQFF,TGTGCCAGCAGCGGGATCAGGGACAATGAGCAGTTCTTC
TRBJ2-7,14,-,TRBV30,-,CAWSVGGLIYEQYF,TGTGCCTGGAGTGTTGGGGGGCTGATCTACGAGCAGTACTTC
TRBJ1-1,12,-,TRBV6-6,-,CASTGDRTEAFF,TGTGCCAGCACAGGGGATCGTACTGAAGCTTTCTTT
TRBJ1-5,16,TRBD1,TRBV6-4,-,CASSVPGQGCNQPQHF,TGTGCCAGCAGTGTTCCGGGACAGGGTTGCAATCAGCCCCAGCATTTT
TRBJ2-1,13,TRBD2,TRBV6-4,-,CASSDEAGGRQFF,TGTGCCAGCAGTGACGAAGCGGGAGGGCGGCAGTTCTTC
TRBJ2-1,12,-,TRBV11-3,-,CASGKTRDEQFF,TGTGCCAGCGGTAAGACACGGGATGAGCAGTTCTTC
TRBJ2-7,15,-,TRBV9,-,CASSVAGIGPYEQYF,TGTGCCAGCAGCGTAGCAGGGATCGGTCCCTACGAGCAGTACTTC
TRBJ1-4,15,TRBD1,TRBV27,many,CASRQGTGRHEKLFF,TGTGCCAGCAGACAAGGGACAGGGAGGCATGAAAAACTGTTTTTT
TRBJ2-3,16,-,TRBV2,-,CASSDSGGGPGDTQYF,TGTGCCAGCAGTGACTCAGGAGGCGGGCCTGGGGATACGCAGTATTTT
TRBJ2-7,13,TRBD1,TRBV27,-,CASSNRGYDEQYF,TGTGCCAGCAGTAACAGGGGTTATGACGAGCAGTACTTC
TRBJ2-7,13,-,TRBV6-5,-,CASSYGPREGEYF,TGTGCCAGCAGTTACGGCCCCAGGGAGGGGGAGTACTTC
TRBJ1-1,15,-,TRBV6-6,-,CASSTPTGTNTEAFF,TGTGCCAGCAGTACCCCCACAGGGACAAACACTGAAGCTTTCTTT
TRBJ2-5,15,TRBD1,TRBV28,-,CASSFVTGMSETQYF,TGTGCCAGCAGTTTCGTGACAGGGATGTCGGAGACCCAGTACTTC
TRBJ2-3,13,-,TRBV21-1,few,CASRDCSTDTQYF,TGTGCCAGTAGGGACTGCTCCACAGATACGCAGTATTTT
TRBJ1-2,14,TRBD1,TRBV29-1,-,CSVEPGTGPAGYTF,TGCAGCGTTGAACCTGGGACAGGGCCTGCTGGCTACACCTTC
TRBJ2-1,15,TRBD2,TRBV6-6,-,CASSYKLAGLNEQFF,TGTGCCAGCAGTTATAAACTAGCGGGCCTAAATGAGCAGTTCTTC
TRBJ1-2,12,-,TRBV2,-,CASSEDSYGYTF,TGTGCCAGCAGTGAAGACAGCTATGGCTACACCTTC
TRBJ1-6,14,-,TRBV9,-,CASSPSEYRSPLHF,TGTGCCAGCAGCCCCTCGGAATATAGGTCACCCCTCCACTTT
TRBJ2-7,15,-,TRBV10-3,-,CAISEPPGASYEQYF,TGTGCCATCAGTGAGCCCCCGGGGGCCTCCTACGAGCAGTACTTC
TRBJ1-1,15,-,TRBV5-1,-,CASSLRRGLGTEAFF,TGCGCCAGCAGCTTGAGGAGGGGTCTGGGCACTGAAGCTTTCTTT
TRBJ1-1,15,-,TRBV5-4,-,CASSPARDRSTEAFF,TGTGCCAGCAGCCCGGCCAGGGATCGGAGCACTGAAGCTTTCTTT